The 3 T cell receptor beta chains presented below share a single source sample, sequenced in a study of blood T cell repertoires in COVID-19. Assay used: immunoSEQ multiplex PCR; TCRdb lists only in-frame clones, some missing. The sample includes around 100,000 clones, 80% to 90% of them seen just once. The sequencing sample was made of peripheral blood. These receptors originate from a man in his sixties with acute or convalescent COVID-19.

The J gene is TRBJ2-5, the V gene TRBV3-1 (or the pseudogene TRBV3-2); D ambiguous. Trimming stripped 1 base from V and 2 bases from J, with 8 bases between. Germline CDR1 and CDR2: LGHDT and YNNKEL (reference sequence). CDR3 length: 14 residues. The CDR3 reads CASSQGAGQETQYF. For the CDR3, the DNA is TGTGCCAGCAGCCAAGGTGCAGGACAAGAGACCCAGTACTTC.

This chain joins TRBV5-5 and TRBJ1-3; a possible D gene is TRBD1 (5 bases). Trimming left V 4 bases short and J 4 bases short, with 12 bases between. CDR1 and CDR2 from the germline V gene are SGHKS and YYEKEE (reference sequence). The CDR3 runs to 14 residues. CDR3 amino acids: CASSPQGGGNTIYF. The CDR3 nucleotides are TGTGCCAGCAGCCCTCAGGGAGGCGGAAACACCATATATTTT.

The chain joins TRBV6-4 to TRBJ2-3, with unresolved D. The CDR3 is 13 amino acids. Germline V gene lookup returns CDR1 MRHNA and CDR2 SNTAGT. The V and J ends lost 5 bases and 0 bases respectively, with 6 bases between them. The CDR3 is CASSSLSTDTQYF. The CDR3 DNA is TGTGCCAGCAGTTCCCTTAGCACAGATACGCAGTATTTT.